These 16 T cell receptor beta chains share one sample of origin, sequenced in a study of cytomegalovirus exposure and HLA in healthy donors. 60 Vbeta and 13 Jbeta primers were used in PCR. The method was immunoSEQ multiplex PCR; TCRdb's version includes in-frame clones alone and lacks a portion of them. The sample totals 35,000 to 45,000 clones; its top ten clones hold 5.5% to 7%. Sequencing input: PBMCs. Receptors originate from a human donor in good health.

This chain links TRBV28 with TRBJ1-5; 7 bases fit TRBD1. The CDR3 runs to 14 residues. CDR1 and CDR2 (germline): MDHEN, SYDVKM. V shed 4 bases, J shed 7 bases, and the junction held 7 bases outside the gene matches. In nucleotides, the CDR3 is TGTGCCAGCAGTTATGGTGACAGGGCACAGCCCCAGCATTTT. The encoded protein is CASSYGDRAQPQHF.

V usage is TRBV30 and J usage is TRBJ1-1; D is undetermined. Between the trimmed V and J ends, which lost 4 bases and 0 bases, there was a span of 6 bases. Germline CDR1 reads GTSNPN; CDR2 reads SVGIG (reference sequence). The CDR3 consists of 12 residues. The CDR3 protein is CAWNQMNTEAFF. The CDR3 DNA is TGTGCCTGGAACCAGATGAACACTGAAGCTTTCTTT.

The chain couples TRBV30 to TRBJ1-1; 10 bases are a match to TRBD1. The germline V gene encodes CDR1 GTSNPN and CDR2 SVGIG (reference sequence). This CDR3 is 13 amino acids long. The V gene end was trimmed by 3 bases and the J gene end by 5 bases; junction bases not matched to a gene: 3. The CDR3 region is CAWRTGGATEAFF. The CDR3 DNA follows: TGTGCCTGGAGGACAGGGGGCGCGACTGAAGCTTTCTTT.

This chain links TRBV5-6 with TRBJ1-2; TRBD1 agrees at 8 bases. Germline CDR1 is SGHDT and CDR2 is YYEEEE. The CDR3 is made up of 14 amino acids. V lost 0 bases to trimming and J lost 5 bases; unmatched junction nucleotides: 3. CDR3 coding DNA: TGTGCCAGCAGCTTGGGGACAGGGCCATATGGCTACACCTTC. Translation: CASSLGTGPYGYTF.

A word on this clone: One end of the junction is discordant with germline, which a read error may explain. The chain recombines TRBV10-3 with TRBJ2-7; 9 bases match TRBD1. This CDR3 spans 13 amino acids. Germline V CDR1 and CDR2: ENHRY, SYGVKD. CDR3 nucleotides: TGTGCCATCAGTGAAGCCAGGACAGGGGCCAAGGACTTC. It yields the protein CAISEARTGAKDF.

J is TRBJ1-2 and V is TRBV9; D might be TRBD1 (6 bases). Trimming took off 4 bases at V and 4 bases at J, with 14 bases between the two ends. The CDR3 has 14 residues. Germline V gene lookup returns CDR1 SGDLS and CDR2 YYNGEE. CDR3 in DNA: TGTGCCAGCAGCTCACCCGACAGGATCTATGGCTACACCTTC. Protein product: CASSSPDRIYGYTF.

CDR3 sequence: CASSLEGGADTQYF. The CDR3 DNA follows: TGTGCCAGCAGCTTGGAAGGGGGAGCAGATACGCAGTATTTT. The chain combines TRBV5-4 with TRBJ2-3; D may be TRBD1 (6 bases). CDR1 is SGHNT, CDR2 YYREEE, per germline (reference sequence). This CDR3 is 14 amino acids long. Trimming pared 0 bases from V and 4 bases from J, leaving 9 bases between.

The V and J genes are TRBV19 and TRBJ2-2, with TRBD1 identical over 8 bases. The CDR3 is 15 amino acids. V trimming: 3 bases; J trimming: 2 bases; junction bases outside the gene matches: 2. Germline loops: CDR1 LNHDA, CDR2 SQIVND (reference sequence). The CDR3 spells CASSIRGQNTGELFF. CDR3 coding DNA: TGTGCCAGTAGTATCAGGGGGCAAAACACCGGGGAGCTGTTTTTT.

The rearrangement joins TRBV6-5 to TRBJ1-2; 8 bases align to TRBD1. The CDR3 contains 14 residues. Germline loops: CDR1 MNHEY, CDR2 SVGAGI. V was clipped by 6 bases and J by 3 bases; unmatched bases: 6. CDR3 bases: TGTGCCAGCAGGCCCGGACAGGGCCACTATGGCTACACCTTC. The encoded protein is CASRPGQGHYGYTF.

Points on this clone: The same CDR3 is also encoded by other DNA sequences in this sample. The V gene is TRBV5-6, the J gene TRBJ1-6; D not certain. With 1 base removed from V and 8 bases from J, the gap between germline ends came to 19 bases. This CDR3 has 17 amino acids. Germline CDR1 is SGHDT and CDR2 is YYEEEE. The CDR3 nucleotides read TGTGCCAGCAGCTTGTATCTCCCAGGAAATCCACATTCACCCCTCCACTTT. This translates into CASSLYLPGNPHSPLHF.

The V gene is TRBV27, the J gene TRBJ1-3; TRBD1 aligns across 7 bases. With V trimmed by 5 bases and J by 0 bases, 4 bases remained unmatched. The CDR3 runs 15 residues. Germline V lookup: CDR1 MNHEY, CDR2 SMNVEV (reference sequence). In DNA, the CDR3 is TGTGCCAGCAGTCGGGGACAGTCCTCTGGAAACACCATATATTTT. Its protein product is CASSRGQSSGNTIYF.

The chain couples TRBV28 to TRBJ2-3; D might be TRBD1 (6 bases). CDR3 length: 14 amino acids. CDR1 is MDHEN, CDR2 SYDVKM, per germline. V dropped 2 bases and J dropped 1 base, with 7 bases sitting between them. The CDR3 DNA sequence: TGTGCCAGCAGTTTAGGGGGCCGCACAGATACGCAGTATTTT. This codes for CASSLGGRTDTQYF.

The J gene is TRBJ2-2, the V gene TRBV30; D call uncertain. CDR1 and CDR2 from the germline V gene are GTSNPN and SVGIG (reference sequence). The germline V and J ends were trimmed by 0 bases and 3 bases, with 8 bases remaining between them. The CDR3 has 14 amino acids. The CDR3, as DNA: TGTGCCTGGAGTGTAATGGTAGACACCGGGGAGCTGTTTTTT. Translation gives CAWSVMVDTGELFF.

The chain uses TRBV2 and TRBJ2-7, with D tentatively TRBD2 (5 bases). This CDR3 has 13 residues. Germline values: CDR1 SNHLY, CDR2 FYNNEI. V was clipped by 10 bases and J by 5 bases, with 18 bases between them. The CDR3 is CATDFGEGDEQYF. CDR3 coding DNA: TGTGCCACCGACTTTGGTGAGGGAGACGAGCAGTACTTC.

The chain carries TRBV5-1 and TRBJ2-5, with D uncertain. Germline loops: CDR1 SGHRS, CDR2 YFSETQ. The CDR3 is 14 residues long. V dropped 2 bases and J dropped 1 base, with 9 bases sitting between them. The CDR3 sequence is CASSFGGAQETQYF. CDR3 in DNA: TGCGCCAGCAGCTTTGGCGGAGCCCAAGAGACCCAGTACTTC. The variable domain in full, completed from reference TRBV5-1 and TRBJ2-5, reads KAGVTQTPRYLIKTRGQQVTLSCSPISGHRSVSWYQQTPGQGLQFLFEYFSETQRNKGNFPGRFSGRQFSNSRSEMNVSTLELGDSALYLCASSFGGAQETQYFGPGTRLLVL.

The chain is built from TRBV29-1 and TRBJ1-1; 7 bases are a match to TRBD1. Germline values: CDR1 SQVTM, CDR2 ANQGSEA. CDR3 length equals 14 residues. Unmatched junction bases numbered 12, after V lost 7 bases and J lost 4 bases. The CDR3 region has the DNA TGCAGCGCCAGGTACAGGGGAGAGGTCACTGAAGCTTTCTTT. It specifies CSARYRGEVTEAFF.